This T cell receptor (beta chain) derives from a study of T cell responses to AZD1222 COVID-19 vaccine. Regarding this clone: Its antigen remains unidentified.

Assay used: immunoSEQ multiplex PCR; TCRdb lists only in-frame clones, some missing. The sample consists of 120,000 to 150,000 clones, about 92% of them appearing once. This CDR3 region has 15 residues. V lost 5 bases, J lost 0 bases, and 14 bases lay in between. CDR1 and CDR2 (germline): SGHTA, FQGNSA. Overall study results and limits: Of the AZD1222 recipients, only 5 to 7 were seropositive at baseline.

The receptor comes from an adult in good health. The chain recombines TRBV7-2 with TRBJ2-7; TRBD2 is a possible D gene (5 bases). Here the sequenced sample was peripheral blood, taken on day 0 of MenACWY control vaccination. The CDR3 region has the DNA TGTGCCAGCAGCCTATACTTCGGGGTCTCCTACGAGCAGTACTTC. Translating gives CASSLYFGVSYEQYF.